This record concerns one T cell receptor (beta chain) sequence. Its matching antigen is unknown. The record originates from a study of shared clonotypes between healthy human individuals. Study-wide context: Donors consisted of two women and a few men between 18 and 49. CD4 naive and CD4 memory each took three plates per donor, while CD8 naive took two and CD8 memory one. Overall study results and limits: The sole specimen, blood, was sampled, and tissue repertoires likely differ. A generally larger estimated richness was seen in naive subsets than in memory subsets.

Assay: immunoSEQ multiplex PCR; the TCRdb copy retains only in-frame clones and omits some. The profile shows roughly 1,800,000 clones, over 85% of them singletons. CDR1 is MNHEY and CDR2 is SMNVEV in the germline V gene (reference sequence). There are 14 residues in the CDR3. Deletions cut 3 bases from V and 0 bases from J, with 9 bases between. Selected positively for CCR7 and CD45RO-negative, naive CD8 cells excluded terminally differentiated effector memory CD45RA+ cells. This TCR was recovered from a man younger than 30 in good health. This chain uses TRBV27 with TRBJ2-7; possibly TRBD1 for D (6 bases). The sample comprised naive CD8+ T cells sorted from blood. The CDR3: CASSFRTASYEQYF. Written as DNA, the CDR3 is TGTGCCAGCAGTTTCCGGACAGCCTCCTACGAGCAGTACTTC.